This note documents a single T cell receptor beta chain sequence. What it binds is unknown. Sequencing templates came from extracted RNA that was reverse transcribed into cDNA. Sequenced by immunoSEQ multiplex PCR; TCRdb stores in-frame clones only, minus some. This sample has more than 90,000 clones; around 64% occur once, and the top ten carry roughly 3.1%. Sorted out of PBMCs were CD4+ T cells and CD8+ T cells. The CDR3 has 15 residues. Per germline, CDR1 SGHVS and CDR2 FNYEAQ. The V gene end was trimmed by 5 bases and the J gene end by 5 bases; junction bases not matched to a gene: 10. This sample was included in a study of CD8+ T cells in alopecia areata. General study results and limits: TCR sharing was clearer in mice than between patients, perhaps partly owing to patient HLA diversity. Higher clonality and more expanded CD8+ clones appeared in lesional than normal scalp.

This receptor was taken from a human donor in good health. This chain joins TRBV7-6 and TRBJ2-5; 8 bases are a match to TRBD1. Sequencing used CD4+ T cells sorted from blood. CDR3 nucleotides: TGTGCCAGCAGCCCGAGTCGGACAGGGAAGGAGACCCAGTACTTC. It encodes CASSPSRTGKETQYF. The full variable domain, in which reference TRBV7-6 and TRBJ2-5 provide the parts outside the CDR3, is GAGVSQSPRYKVTKRGQDVALRCDPISGHVSLYWYRQALGQGPEFLTYFNYEAQQDKSGLPNDRFSAERPEGSISTLTIQRTEQRDSAMYRCASSPSRTGKETQYFGPGTRLLVL.